These T cell receptor beta chains were read from a single sample in a study of blood T cell repertoires in COVID-19. This table comes from immunoSEQ multiplex PCR, and its TCRdb copy is limited to in-frame clones, with some not included. The sample holds about 300,000 clones, around 87% seen once. Specimen: peripheral blood. Receptor source: a middle-aged woman who had recovered from COVID-19. The CDR3 runs from the conserved cysteine through the conserved F or W.

TRBJ2-2 TRBV30 CAWKQREGTGELFF
TRBJ2-7 TRBV24-1 CATSDPRSRAPYEQYF
TRBJ1-5 TRBV12-3/TRBV12-4 CASSQGIHQPQHF
TRBJ2-7 TRBV5-5 CASSLAGRGPYEQYF
TRBJ2-6 TRBV19 CASSWTGGSSGANVLTF
TRBJ1-6 TRBV7-8 CASSLAGGGWNSPLHF
TRBJ2-3 TRBV11-3 CASSRGDSSTDTQYF
TRBJ2-2 TRBV4-3 CASSQVGGTPTGELFF
TRBJ2-1 TRBV13 CASSLGQGRFGEQFF
TRBJ2-5 TRBV2 CASSRGTSGGETQYF
TRBJ2-7 TRBV4-1 CASSPRGSSYEQYF
TRBJ2-5 TRBV5-1 CASSLGLRAGLQETQYF
TRBJ1-1 TRBV10-2 CASSETASTGDEAFF
TRBJ2-2 TRBV7-2 CASSPQGVGGTGELFF
TRBJ1-2 TRBV5-6 CASSWDRGQGYTF
TRBJ1-5 TRBV12-5 CASGLNGGNQPQHF
TRBJ1-3 TRBV2 CASSTLGYSGNTIYF
TRBJ1-3 TRBV6-5 CASEGVNTIYF
TRBJ2-5 TRBV2 CASSGTGKETQYF
TRBJ1-2 TRBV12-3/TRBV12-4 CASSPTGFYGYTF
TRBJ1-2 TRBV18 CASSPSGGYGYTF
TRBJ1-4 TRBV18 CASSPGAATNEKLFF
TRBJ1-1 TRBV11-2 CASSRQGNTEAFF
TRBJ2-2 TRBV4-3 CASSQDGGRGGRTGELFF
TRBJ1-5 TRBV19 CASKRKGTINQPQHF
TRBJ2-1 TRBV7-2 CASSFTGGNSPSVQFF
TRBJ2-7 TRBV10-3 CATGQGTHEQYF
TRBJ1-6 TRBV6-5 CASSLYNSPLHF
TRBJ2-1 TRBV23-1 CASSQSAGMSEQFF
TRBJ2-5 TRBV6-6 CASTRQGRQETQYF
TRBJ1-1 TRBV6-5 CASRPLTGYTEAFF
TRBJ2-1 TRBV19 CASSAKTGTSGGPRNEQFF
TRBJ1-5 TRBV19 CASSYTGTGGNQPQHF
TRBJ1-3 TRBV5-1 CASSLASGNTIYF
TRBJ2-7 TRBV7-3 CASSPFGTLSYEQYF
TRBJ1-4 TRBV15 CATSRGQGATEKLFF
TRBJ2-3 TRBV6-6 CASNPGVMPSRDTQYF
TRBJ1-5 TRBV7-8 CASSLSGGSNQPQHF
TRBJ1-1 TRBV5-4 CASSSRGRGGTEAFF
TRBJ1-4 TRBV15 CATSPPWTGDEKLFF
TRBJ1-6 TRBV6-6 CASSASWRVSPLHF
TRBJ1-2 TRBV10-3 CAIRGTGGNYGYTF
TRBJ2-3 TRBV24-1 CATSDTAEGGTQYF
TRBJ2-5 TRBV4-1 CASSQDEGRETQYF
TRBJ1-2 TRBV5-1 CASRRAEGNYGYTF
TRBJ2-7 TRBV6-5 CARSEGQGYEQYF
TRBJ1-2 TRBV11-2 CASSRTDYGYTF
TRBJ1-4 TRBV5-1 CASSSTGTTGEKLFF
TRBJ1-5 TRBV7-9 CASSLLESNQPQHF
TRBJ1-2 TRBV6-4 CASRKAAGAYYGYTF
TRBJ2-5 TRBV18 CASSPRDRNQETQYF
TRBJ1-5 TRBV5-1 CASSLGQNQPQHF
TRBJ2-2 TRBV9 CASSTRSSGGAIGELFF
TRBJ2-3 TRBV19 CASSMAGVSDTQYF